This entry lists 19 T cell receptor beta chains sequenced from one sample in a study of control samples from healthy donors and cancer patients. Method: immunoSEQ multiplex PCR; TCRdb's copy keeps in-frame clones and lacks some. This sample carries about 84,000 clones, 75% to 85% of them seen once, and the ten largest clones take around 10%. The sample taken for sequencing was PBMCs. The receptor set was obtained from a man aged 60-69 years with head and neck cancer.

In its sample, this clone was seen once. V gene TRBV3-1 (or the pseudogene TRBV3-2) combines with J gene TRBJ1-2, with D unresolved. CDR1 and CDR2 from the germline V gene are LGHDT and YNNKEL (reference sequence). This CDR3 spans 14 amino acids. V dropped 1 base and J dropped 3 bases, with 9 bases sitting between them. CDR3 residues: CASSQGLNDYGYTF. CDR3 DNA: TGTGCCAGCAGCCAAGGACTCAATGACTATGGCTACACCTTC.

Only one count was recorded for this clone. The V call is TRBV27, the J call TRBJ2-7, with D perhaps being TRBD1 or TRBD2 (6 bases each). Trimming pared 2 bases from V and 7 bases from J, leaving 15 bases between. CDR1 and CDR2 from the germline V gene are MNHEY and SMNVEV (reference sequence). The CDR3 is 14 residues long. CDR3 residues: CASSLSSGAWEQYF. CDR3 nucleotides: TGTGCCAGCAGTTTAAGTTCGGGGGCTTGGGAGCAGTACTTC.

The J gene is TRBJ2-5, the V gene TRBV7-2, with unresolved D. V was trimmed by 0 bases and J by 5 bases, leaving 4 bases between them. Germline CDR1 is SGHTA and CDR2 is FQGNSA. This CDR3 region has 12 residues. Written as DNA, the CDR3 is TGTGCCAGCAGCTTAGCGAGGGAGACCCAGTACTTC. It specifies CASSLARETQYF.

V and J are TRBV14 and TRBJ2-7; a possible D gene is TRBD1 (6 bases). This CDR3 spans 14 amino acids. Germline V lookup: CDR1 SGHDN, CDR2 FVKESK. The V end lost 4 bases, the J end lost 2 bases, and 12 bases lay between the germline ends. As DNA, the CDR3 is TGTGCCAGCAGCCGCCGGGACACCGCCTACGAGCAGTACTTC. Translation: CASSRRDTAYEQYF.

The rearrangement uses TRBV18 and TRBJ1-4; TRBD1 aligns across 12 bases. The ends lost 2 bases at V and 11 bases at J; junction bases unmatched: 9. This CDR3 has 16 residues. CDR1 and CDR2 from the germline V gene are KGHSH and LQKENI. CDR3 region: CASSPSGTGGSWKLFF. DNA for the CDR3: TGTGCCAGCTCACCATCTGGGACAGGGGGCTCCTGGAAACTGTTTTTT. Filled out from reference TRBV18 and TRBJ1-4, the complete variable domain reads NAGVMQNPRHLVRRRGQEARLRCSPMKGHSHVYWYRQLPEEGLKFMVYLQKENIIDESGMPKERFSAEFPKEGPSILRIQQVVRGDSAAYFCASSPSGTGGSWKLFFGSGTQLSVL.

This chain connects TRBV4-1 to TRBJ1-3, with D possibly TRBD1 on 5 matching bases. CDR1 and CDR2 from the germline V gene are MGHRA and YSYEKL. V shed 1 base and J shed 0 bases, with 10 bases lying between them. The CDR3 consists of 16 residues. The CDR3 loop reads CASSQGRARSGNTIYF. The CDR3 bases are TGCGCCAGCAGCCAAGGCAGGGCCCGCTCTGGAAACACCATATATTTT.

This clone appeared a single time. This sequence joins TRBV7-8 and TRBJ2-6; TRBD2 agrees at 7 bases. V lost 5 bases to trimming and J lost 0 bases; unmatched junction nucleotides: 4. CDR1 and CDR2 (germline): SGHVS, FQNEAQ. The CDR3 runs to 16 residues. The CDR3 region has the DNA TGTGCCAGCAGCCCCGGGGGGTACTCTGGGGCCAACGTCCTGACTTTC. This codes for CASSPGGYSGANVLTF.

This sequence joins TRBV7-2 and TRBJ2-5; TRBD2 aligns across 14 bases. This CDR3 is built from 17 residues. Germline CDR1 reads SGHTA; CDR2 reads FQGNSA. V shed 5 bases and J 4 bases; nucleotides not matched to a gene: 9. CDR3 in DNA: TGTGCCAGCAGCCCCGGGACTAGCGGGAGAGTAGCAGAGACCCAGTACTTC. Encoded protein: CASSPGTSGRVAETQYF. The variable domain in full, with the rest retrieved from reference TRBV7-2 and TRBJ2-5, is GAGVSQSPSNKVTEKGKDVELRCDPISGHTALYWYRQSLGQGLEFLIYFQGNSAPDKSGLPSDRFSAERTGGSVSTLTIQRTQQEDSAVYLCASSPGTSGRVAETQYFGPGTRLLVL.

This chain joins TRBV19 and TRBJ2-7; 8 bases map to TRBD1. The germline V gene encodes CDR1 LNHDA and CDR2 SQIVND (reference sequence). CDR3 length: 18 amino acids. V lost 0 bases and J lost 2; bases outside the gene matches: 12. The CDR3 region has the DNA TGTGCCAGTAGTATAGAGTACACCGGGACAGGACTAACCTACGAGCAGTACTTC. Amino acid sequence: CASSIEYTGTGLTYEQYF.

V usage is TRBV7-9 and J usage is TRBJ1-1; TRBD1 matches at 11 bases. V gave up 5 bases and J gave up 5 bases; unmatched junction bases: 4. The CDR3 runs 14 residues. From germline, CDR1 is SEHNR and CDR2 FQNEAQ (reference sequence). The CDR3 sequence is CASSPGQGGTEAFF. In DNA form, the CDR3 reads TGTGCCAGCAGCCCGGGACAGGGGGGTACTGAAGCTTTCTTT. The complete variable domain, with remaining parts taken from reference TRBV7-9 and TRBJ1-1, reads DTGVSQNPRHKITKRGQNVTFRCDPISEHNRLYWYRQTLGQGPEFLTYFQNEAQLEKSRLLSDRFSAERPKGSFSTLEIQRTEQGDSAMYLCASSPGQGGTEAFFGQGTRLTVV.

The chain carries TRBV5-6 and TRBJ1-2, with D hard to call. The CDR3 covers 15 residues. The V end lost 4 bases, the J end lost 0 bases, and 13 bases lay between the germline ends. The germline V gene encodes CDR1 SGHDT and CDR2 YYEEEE. CDR3 sequence (DNA): TGTGCCAGCAGCGTGCCGGGCCCAGCTAACTATGGCTACACCTTC. Encoded protein: CASSVPGPANYGYTF.

This clone was detected once. The chain joins TRBV7-2 to TRBJ1-5, with D possibly matching TRBD1 (6 bases). From germline, CDR1 is SGHTA and CDR2 FQGNSA. V lost 3 bases to trimming and J lost 5 bases, with 14 bases between them. The CDR3 is made up of 15 amino acids. In DNA form, the CDR3 reads TGTGCCAGCAGCTTCGTGGGGGGGGCTGATCAGCCCCAGCATTTT. Amino acids: CASSFVGGADQPQHF. Drawing the rest from reference TRBV7-2 and TRBJ1-5, the complete variable domain is GAGVSQSPSNKVTEKGKDVELRCDPISGHTALYWYRQSLGQGLEFLIYFQGNSAPDKSGLPSDRFSAERTGGSVSTLTIQRTQQEDSAVYLCASSFVGGADQPQHFGDGTRLSIL.

V is TRBV7-6 and J is TRBJ2-7; tentative D call: TRBD2 (6 bases). Trimming removed 1 base from V and 2 bases from J, with 12 bases in between. This CDR3 has 15 amino acids. The V gene's germline CDR1 is SGHVS and CDR2 FNYEAQ. The DNA of the CDR3 is TGTGCCAGCAGCTTAGATAGCGGACCGACCTACGAGCAGTACTTC. Encoded protein: CASSLDSGPTYEQYF.

V is TRBV12-3 or TRBV12-4 and J is TRBJ2-3; unclear D gene. CDR3 length: 13 residues. Trimming removed 2 bases at V and 4 bases at J, with 7 bases between. CDR3 sequence (DNA): TGTGCCAGCAGTTTAATGTGGGCAGATACGCAGTATTTT. Protein product: CASSLMWADTQYF.

The rearrangement uses TRBV2 and TRBJ1-5; tentatively, D is TRBD1 (6 bases). Trimming took 7 bases from V and 9 from J, leaving 19 bases between them. Germline V gives CDR1 SNHLY, CDR2 FYNNEI. The CDR3 runs to 14 residues. DNA of the CDR3: TGTGCCAGCACTCTTACCATCCAAGGGGGGCCCCAGCATTTT. Encoded protein: CASTLTIQGGPQHF.

The table lists this clone with a count of one. The V call is TRBV18, the J call TRBJ2-3; 11 bases are a match to TRBD2. There are 15 residues in the CDR3. Trimming removed 3 bases from V and 6 bases from J; junction bases left unmatched: 5. Germline V lookup: CDR1 KGHSH, CDR2 LQKENI. The CDR3 loop is CASSPGLAELDTQYF. CDR3 sequence (DNA): TGTGCCAGCTCACCGGGACTAGCGGAATTGGATACGCAGTATTTT.

DNA for the CDR3: TGCGCCAGCAGCGGCTGGGGGGAGGGCGATAATTCACCCCTCCACTTT. It yields the protein CASSGWGEGDNSPLHF. The gene calls are TRBV4-1 and TRBJ1-6, with D tentatively TRBD1 (5 bases). V was pared by 5 bases and J by 5 bases, with 16 bases between. CDR1 is MGHRA and CDR2 is YSYEKL in the germline V gene. CDR3 length: 16 residues.

The V gene is TRBV14, the J gene TRBJ2-7; D uncertain. This CDR3 spans 12 amino acids. The V end lost 2 bases, the J end lost 8 bases, and 10 bases lay between the germline ends. Germline loops: CDR1 SGHDN, CDR2 FVKESK. The CDR3 region has the DNA TGTGCCAGCAGCCAATTCCATACACAGCAGTACTTC. This codes for CASSQFHTQQYF.

This clone was found once. CDR3 sequence (DNA): TGTGCCAGCACTTTCGGTGGCAATCAGCCCCAGCATTTT. This encodes CASTFGGNQPQHF. The rearrangement links TRBV6-5 to TRBJ1-5; D remains ambiguous. V was cut by 7 bases and J by 2 bases, with 9 bases left in between. Germline values: CDR1 MNHEY, CDR2 SVGAGI. This CDR3 has 13 amino acids.